Listed below are T cell receptor beta chains from one sample, sequenced in a study of cytomegalovirus exposure and HLA in healthy donors. The table came from immunoSEQ multiplex PCR; TCRdb's copy has only in-frame clones and leaves some out. In the table there are roughly 230,000 clones, approximately 91% of which are singletons. Sequencing was carried out using PBMCs. These receptors all stem from a girl aged 2 to 10 in good health and CMV-seronegative. Both conserved end residues are part of each CDR3. A D gene is named only where the DNA matches it firmly. Only part of the rows carry a size: once, few, many, or a class if the clone is expanded.

v_gene: TRBV1; d_gene: -; abundance: -; j_gene: TRBJ1-6; CDR3aa: CTSSAGTGGDNSPLHF; CDR3nt: TGCACCAGCAGCGCCGGGACAGGGGGGGATAATTCACCCCTCCACTTT
v_gene: TRBV19; d_gene: -; abundance: -; j_gene: TRBJ1-1; CDR3aa: CASTPSQGRGGTEAFF; CDR3nt: TGTGCCAGCACACCCTCACAGGGAAGAGGAGGAACTGAAGCTTTCTTT
v_gene: TRBV29-1; d_gene: TRBD1; abundance: -; j_gene: TRBJ1-1; CDR3aa: CSVGDRAESEAFF; CDR3nt: TGCAGCGTTGGGGACAGGGCGGAATCTGAAGCCTTCTTT
v_gene: TRBV15; d_gene: -; abundance: -; j_gene: TRBJ1-2; CDR3aa: CATSNGGNYGYTF; CDR3nt: TGTGCCACCAGCAACGGGGGTAACTATGGCTACACCTTC
v_gene: TRBV30; d_gene: TRBD2; abundance: -; j_gene: TRBJ2-5; CDR3aa: CATSGLAGGVAQETQYF; CDR3nt: TGTGCCACCTCAGGACTAGCGGGGGGCGTAGCTCAAGAGACCCAGTACTTC
v_gene: TRBV6-5; d_gene: TRBD1; abundance: few; j_gene: TRBJ2-1; CDR3aa: CASSYSGTGGSEQFF; CDR3nt: TGTGCCAGCAGTTACTCAGGGACAGGGGGCAGTGAGCAGTTCTTC
v_gene: TRBV9; d_gene: TRBD2; abundance: -; j_gene: TRBJ2-3; CDR3aa: CATTRLAGVADTQYF; CDR3nt: TGTGCCACCACCAGACTAGCGGGAGTTGCAGATACGCAGTATTTT
v_gene: TRBV6-5; d_gene: TRBD1; abundance: -; j_gene: TRBJ2-5; CDR3aa: CASSSDSGGRETQYF; CDR3nt: TGTGCCAGCAGTTCAGACTCAGGGGGCCGAGAGACCCAGTACTTC
v_gene: TRBV7-8; d_gene: -; abundance: -; j_gene: TRBJ2-7; CDR3aa: CASSLKRPGTGAPEQYF; CDR3nt: TGTGCCAGCAGCCTAAAAAGACCCGGGACTGGAGCCCCTGAGCAGTACTTC
v_gene: TRBV4-1; d_gene: -; abundance: -; j_gene: TRBJ2-7; CDR3aa: CASSQDSYEQYF; CDR3nt: TGCGCCAGCAGCCAAGACAGCTACGAGCAGTACTTC
v_gene: TRBV10-3; d_gene: -; abundance: -; j_gene: TRBJ2-1; CDR3aa: CASFSDRGWNEQFF; CDR3nt: TGTGCCAGCTTCAGCGATAGAGGATGGAATGAGCAGTTCTTC
v_gene: TRBV2; d_gene: -; abundance: -; j_gene: TRBJ1-5; CDR3aa: CASSESPRGYENSPQHF; CDR3nt: TGTGCCAGCAGTGAGTCCCCACGGGGTTATGAGAATTCGCCCCAGCATTTT
v_gene: TRBV5-1; d_gene: -; abundance: -; j_gene: TRBJ2-5; CDR3aa: CASSLAGETQYF; CDR3nt: TGCGCCAGCAGCTTGGCCGGGGAGACCCAGTACTTC
v_gene: TRBV6-1; d_gene: TRBD2; abundance: -; j_gene: TRBJ2-6; CDR3aa: CASRWEGGANVLTF; CDR3nt: TGTGCCAGCCGTTGGGAGGGTGGGGCCAACGTCCTGACTTTC
v_gene: TRBV7-9; d_gene: TRBD2; abundance: -; j_gene: TRBJ2-7; CDR3aa: CASSYGTSGSYEQYF; CDR3nt: TGTGCCAGCAGCTACGGGACTAGCGGCTCCTACGAGCAGTACTTC
v_gene: TRBV7-8; d_gene: -; abundance: -; j_gene: TRBJ2-1; CDR3aa: CASSFGGPNNEQFF; CDR3nt: TGTGCCAGCAGCTTCGGGGGACCAAACAATGAGCAGTTCTTC
v_gene: TRBV30; d_gene: -; abundance: -; j_gene: TRBJ2-3; CDR3aa: CAWSVRWGLQTDTQYF; CDR3nt: TGTGCCTGGAGTGTAAGGTGGGGCCTTCAAACAGATACGCAGTATTTT
v_gene: TRBV29-1; d_gene: TRBD1; abundance: -; j_gene: TRBJ2-1; CDR3aa: CSAGTGAYNEQFF; CDR3nt: TGCAGCGCGGGGACAGGGGCCTACAATGAGCAGTTCTTC
v_gene: TRBV7-6; d_gene: TRBD2; abundance: -; j_gene: TRBJ2-2; CDR3aa: CASSLVPSGMDGELFF; CDR3nt: TGTGCCAGCAGCTTAGTTCCTAGCGGGATGGACGGGGAGCTGTTTTTT
v_gene: TRBV5-4; d_gene: -; abundance: -; j_gene: TRBJ1-1; CDR3aa: CASSLVVRVGTEAFF; CDR3nt: TGTGCCAGCAGCTTGGTGGTCAGGGTAGGCACTGAAGCTTTCTTT
v_gene: TRBV18; d_gene: TRBD1; abundance: -; j_gene: TRBJ2-3; CDR3aa: CASSPIVGTGTDTQYF; CDR3nt: TGTGCCAGCTCACCAATTGTGGGGACAGGCACAGATACGCAGTATTTT
v_gene: TRBV7-2; d_gene: -; abundance: -; j_gene: TRBJ2-6; CDR3aa: CASSFSRDWYWGANVLTF; CDR3nt: TGTGCCAGCAGCTTCTCCCGGGACTGGTACTGGGGGGCCAACGTCCTGACTTTC
v_gene: TRBV6-5; d_gene: -; abundance: -; j_gene: TRBJ2-1; CDR3aa: CASSYSRGHAYNEQFF; CDR3nt: TGTGCCAGCAGTTACTCGAGAGGGCACGCCTACAATGAGCAGTTCTTC